Listed here are 3 T cell receptor beta chains from one sample, sequenced in a study of cytotoxic CD8 clonotypes in ibrutinib-treated CLL. Assay used: immunoSEQ multiplex PCR; TCRdb lists only in-frame clones, some missing. The profile shows 300,000 or so clones, 67% of them singletons. Sequenced here: PBMCs, sampled after 36 months of ibrutinib treatment. These receptors originate from a human donor with chronic lymphocytic leukemia.

The chain carries TRBV9 and TRBJ2-5; 8 nucleotides agree with TRBD2. This CDR3 is built from 16 residues. From germline, CDR1 is SGDLS and CDR2 YYNGEE. After removal of 3 bases from V and 2 bases from J, the junction contained 9 bases not matched to a gene. The CDR3 protein is CASSAPPQRGQETQYF. The CDR3 DNA reads as TGTGCCAGCAGCGCCCCTCCGCAGCGGGGGCAAGAGACCCAGTACTTC. Complete variable domain (other parts from reference TRBV9 and TRBJ2-5): DSGVTQTPKHLITATGQRVTLRCSPRSGDLSVYWYQQSLDQGLQFLIQYYNGEERAKGNILERFSAQQFPDLHSELNLSSLELGDSALYFCASSAPPQRGQETQYFGPGTRLLVL.

This clone was recorded a few times. The V gene is TRBV2, the J gene TRBJ1-2, with D possibly TRBD1 on 5 matching bases. Trimming took 7 bases from V and 4 from J, leaving 13 bases between them. This CDR3 spans 13 amino acids. Germline V gene data show CDR1 as SNHLY and CDR2 as FYNNEI. CDR3 loop: CASTGETVYGYTF. DNA of the CDR3: TGTGCCAGCACGGGGGAGACAGTCTATGGCTACACCTTC.

In this sample, this clone turned up a few times. The chain combines TRBV13 with TRBJ1-5; D is uncertain. The CDR3 has 15 amino acids. From germline, CDR1 is PRHDT and CDR2 FYEKMQ (reference sequence). V gave up 0 bases and J gave up 7 bases, with 13 bases separating them. The CDR3 sequence: CASSLGPGSQQPQHF. DNA for the CDR3: TGTGCCAGCAGCTTAGGCCCCGGGTCCCAGCAGCCCCAGCATTTT.